A single sample is the source of the 32 T cell receptor beta chains below, sequenced in a study of technical replicates of blood from a handful of donors. The table came from immunoSEQ multiplex PCR; TCRdb's copy has only in-frame clones and leaves some out. The data show almost 70,000 clones, approximately 89% seen once. The sample comprised PBMCs. The receptors come from a human donor in good health. Some clones in this sample may be carry-over from other donors' samples.

This sequence joins TRBV11-2 and TRBJ2-1; D perhaps matches TRBD2 (6 bases). Per the germline V gene, CDR1 is SGHAT and CDR2 is FQNNGV. The V end lost 2 bases, the J end lost 3 bases, and 11 bases lay between the germline ends. This CDR3 has 15 residues. The DNA of the CDR3 is TGTGCCAGCAGCTTACGGGACTTGCACTACAATGAGCAGTTCTTC. This sequence encodes CASSLRDLHYNEQFF.

J is TRBJ1-1 and V is TRBV27; 9 nucleotides agree with TRBD1. There are 14 residues in the CDR3. V shed 4 bases, J shed 10 bases, and the junction held 10 bases outside the gene matches. The germline V gene encodes CDR1 MNHEY and CDR2 SMNVEV (reference sequence). The CDR3 reads CASSSLGTGTRAFF. The DNA of the CDR3 is TGTGCCAGCAGTTCCTTAGGGACAGGGACTAGAGCTTTCTTT.

V is TRBV6-1 and J is TRBJ2-5; possibly TRBD2 for D (6 bases). The CDR3 runs 15 residues. With 3 bases removed from V and 4 bases from J, the gap between germline ends came to 15 bases. The germline gives CDR1 MNHNS, CDR2 SASEGT. The CDR3 spells CASSEDGRGGETQYF. In nucleotides, the CDR3 is TGTGCCAGCAGTGAGGACGGGCGGGGCGGAGAGACCCAGTACTTC.

The chain recombines TRBV7-2 with TRBJ2-7; 7 bases are shared with TRBD2. The CDR3 has 13 amino acids. With V trimmed by 4 bases and J by 4 bases, 4 bases remained unmatched. CDR1 and CDR2 (germline): SGHTA, FQGNSA. CDR3 loop: CASSSAGGYEQYF. The CDR3, as DNA: TGTGCCAGCAGCTCCGCCGGGGGGTACGAGCAGTACTTC.

CDR3 in DNA: TGTGCCAGCCAGACTAGCGGGAGGGAAAATGAGCAGTTCTTC. Its translation: CASQTSGRENEQFF. This rearrangement joins TRBV2 to TRBJ2-1; 14 nucleotides match TRBD2. The germline V gene encodes CDR1 SNHLY and CDR2 FYNNEI. This CDR3 is built from 14 residues. Trimming removed 8 bases from V and 7 bases from J; junction bases left unmatched: 4.

The chain recombines TRBV27 with TRBJ2-1, with TRBD2 identical over 7 bases. The CDR3 sequence is 17 residues long. V lost 3 bases to trimming and J lost 4 bases; unmatched junction nucleotides: 12. Per the germline V gene, CDR1 is MNHEY and CDR2 is SMNVEV (reference sequence). The CDR3 here is CASSFEVGGGTYNEQFF. CDR3 nucleotides: TGTGCCAGCAGTTTTGAGGTGGGGGGGGGAACATACAATGAGCAGTTCTTC.

The CDR3 DNA reads TGCGCCAGCAGCCCAGGGGGCCAAGAGACCCAGTACTTC. Amino acid sequence: CASSPGGQETQYF. The chain employs TRBV5-1 and TRBJ2-5; 7 bases agree with TRBD1. Germline values: CDR1 SGHRS, CDR2 YFSETQ. The CDR3 extends over 13 amino acids. The junction had 1 base not matched to a gene; V was cut back by 4 bases and J by 1 base.

This chain connects TRBV27 to TRBJ2-5, with D possibly TRBD1 on 5 matching bases. The V gene lost 5 bases and the J gene lost 3 bases, with 13 bases spanning the gap. The CDR3 has 14 amino acids. The germline CDR1 and CDR2 sequences are MNHEY and SMNVEV (reference sequence). The CDR3 coding sequence is TGTGCCAGCAGTACTCACAGGACGGAAGAGACCCAGTACTTC. Encoded protein: CASSTHRTEETQYF.

The gene calls are TRBV5-5 and TRBJ2-2; TRBD2 aligns across 7 bases. Germline CDR1 and CDR2: SGHKS and YYEKEE (reference sequence). V trimming: 3 bases; J trimming: 4 bases; junction bases outside the gene matches: 6. The CDR3 runs to 15 residues. The CDR3 sequence: CASSWGGLVTGELFF. The CDR3, as DNA: TGTGCCAGCAGCTGGGGGGGGTTGGTCACCGGGGAGCTGTTTTTT.

This clone occurred a few times. V is TRBV27 and J is TRBJ1-2, with D unresolved. Germline CDR1 and CDR2: MNHEY and SMNVEV (reference sequence). V was clipped by 0 bases and J by 4 bases, with 9 bases between them. The CDR3 consists of 14 residues. The CDR3: CASSLSAEVYGYTF. The CDR3 DNA is TGTGCCAGCAGTTTATCAGCAGAGGTCTATGGCTACACCTTC.

The genes are TRBV19 and TRBJ1-2, with D unclear. Germline V gives CDR1 LNHDA, CDR2 SQIVND (reference sequence). Between the trimmed V and J ends, which lost 8 bases and 5 bases, there was a span of 9 bases. CDR3 length: 11 residues. CDR3 nucleotides: TGTGCCAGTGAACACGGGTATGGCTACACCTTC. Its translation: CASEHGYGYTF.

The CDR3 spells CAISGPTGNTEAFF. The CDR3 region has the DNA TGTGCCATCAGTGGGCCGACAGGGAACACTGAAGCTTTCTTT. The genes are TRBV10-3 and TRBJ1-1, with D maybe TRBD1 (6 bases). The ends were cut back, 4 bases at V and 1 base at J, with 10 bases in the middle. There are 14 residues in the CDR3. CDR1 is ENHRY, CDR2 SYGVKD, per germline.

The genes are TRBV29-1 and TRBJ1-2, with TRBD1 as a possible D gene (5 bases). Germline assignment: CDR1 SQVTM and CDR2 ANQGSEA. The CDR3 extends over 13 amino acids. Trimming took 8 bases from V and 7 from J, leaving 20 bases between them. The DNA for the CDR3 is TGCAGCTCGGACGGCGGGGCGTTTGGTGGCTACACCTTC. Protein product: CSSDGGAFGGYTF.

The CDR3 loop is CASSLFGDTEAFF. CDR3 coding DNA: TGTGCCAGCAGCTTGTTCGGGGACACTGAAGCTTTCTTT. V usage is TRBV5-5 and J usage is TRBJ1-1; no reliable D call. V lost 1 base, J lost 3 bases, and 7 bases lay in between. The CDR3 totals 13 residues. The germline CDR1 and CDR2 sequences are SGHKS and YYEKEE (reference sequence).

This clone was observed a single time. The J gene is TRBJ2-2, the V gene TRBV5-1; possibly TRBD2 for D (5 bases). Trimming took 0 bases from V and 2 from J, leaving 5 bases between them. Looked up from germline, CDR1 is SGHRS and CDR2 is YFSETQ. This CDR3 contains 14 residues. The CDR3 bases are TGCGCCAGCAGCTTGGGGACTAACACCGGGGAGCTGTTTTTT. It translates to CASSLGTNTGELFF.

The chain links TRBV18 to TRBJ2-6, with D unresolved. V dropped 8 bases and J dropped 2 bases, with 13 bases sitting between them. Germline V gene sequence: CDR1 KGHSH, CDR2 LQKENI. The CDR3 runs 15 residues. CDR3 region: CASTDASAGANVLTF. In nucleotides, the CDR3 is TGTGCCAGCACAGACGCCTCGGCTGGGGCCAACGTCCTGACTTTC. Full variable domain (remainder filled in from reference TRBV18 and TRBJ2-6): NAGVMQNPRHLVRRRGQEARLRCSPMKGHSHVYWYRQLPEEGLKFMVYLQKENIIDESGMPKERFSAEFPKEGPSILRIQQVVRGDSAAYFCASTDASAGANVLTFGAGSRLTVL.

The chain recombines TRBV15 with TRBJ2-7, with a tentative D call TRBD1 (5 bases). The V end lost 1 base, the J end lost 0 bases, and 10 bases lay between the germline ends. The length of the CDR3 is 15 residues. Germline V gives CDR1 LNHNV, CDR2 YYDKDF (reference sequence). The CDR3 is CATSRGGRISYEQYF. The DNA for the CDR3 is TGTGCCACCAGCAGAGGGGGCAGGATCTCCTACGAGCAGTACTTC. Looking up the rest from reference TRBV15 and TRBJ2-7 gives the full variable domain: DAMVIQNPRYQVTQFGKPVTLSCSQTLNHNVMYWYQQKSSQAPKLLFHYYDKDFNNEADTPDNFQSRRPNTSFCFLDIRSPGLGDTAMYLCATSRGGRISYEQYFGPGTRLTVT.

The chain carries TRBV29-1 and TRBJ2-2; 11 positions agree with TRBD2. Germline V gene lookup returns CDR1 SQVTM and CDR2 ANQGSEA. V shed 6 bases and J 2 bases; nucleotides not matched to a gene: 5. The CDR3 loop spans 15 amino acids. The CDR3 nucleotides read TGCAGCGTCATCACTAGCGGGAGCAACACCGGGGAGCTGTTTTTT. It is translated as CSVITSGSNTGELFF.

This chain uses TRBV7-3 with TRBJ2-3; a possible D gene is TRBD1 (6 bases). The CDR3 is made up of 13 amino acids. V was shortened by 5 bases and J by 9 bases, with 15 bases between the two germline ends. Germline assignment: CDR1 SGHTA and CDR2 FQGTGA. CDR3 coding DNA: TGTGCCAGCAGCCCCCGAGGCAGGGGAACGCAGTATTTT. Its protein product is CASSPRGRGTQYF.

The genes are TRBV2 and TRBJ1-1; D unclear. V lost 11 bases to trimming and J lost 1 base, with 14 bases between them. Germline V gives CDR1 SNHLY, CDR2 FYNNEI. The CDR3 consists of 13 residues. The CDR3 loop is CASSFRKNTEAFF. The CDR3 region has the DNA TGTGCCTCCTCGTTCCGTAAGAACACTGAAGCTTTCTTT.

This chain joins TRBV19 and TRBJ2-2, with TRBD1 identical over 11 bases. From germline, CDR1 is LNHDA and CDR2 SQIVND (reference sequence). CDR3 size: 19 residues. V gave up 10 bases and J gave up 3 bases; unmatched junction bases: 19. The CDR3 DNA sequence: TGTGCCACAGGAGCGTCGGGACAGGGGGGTACTTGGGACACCGGGGAGCTGTTTTTT. It is translated as CATGASGQGGTWDTGELFF.

CDR3: CASSFGGVIYEQYF. The CDR3 DNA sequence: TGCGCCAGCAGCTTTGGCGGGGTTATCTACGAGCAGTACTTC. V and J are TRBV5-1 and TRBJ2-7, with D possibly TRBD2 on 6 matching bases. Trimming removed 2 bases from V and 3 bases from J, with 12 bases in between. Germline V gene sequence: CDR1 SGHRS, CDR2 YFSETQ. This CDR3 region has 14 residues.

The V and J genes are TRBV6-6 and TRBJ1-4; 8 bases line up with TRBD1. Germline V gene data show CDR1 as MNHNY and CDR2 as SVGAGI (reference sequence). The junction had 7 bases not matched to a gene; V was cut back by 5 bases and J by 8 bases. CDR3 length: 14 amino acids. CDR3 region: CASSGQGGREKLFF. As DNA, the CDR3 is TGTGCCAGCAGTGGACAGGGTGGAAGGGAAAAACTGTTTTTT.

The chain couples TRBV7-6 to TRBJ2-1, with D perhaps matching TRBD2 (6 bases). CDR3 length: 16 residues. Per the germline V gene, CDR1 is SGHVS and CDR2 is FNYEAQ. Trimming pared 6 bases from V and 4 bases from J, leaving 19 bases between. The CDR3 loop is CASSLPGGERYNEQFF. For the CDR3, the DNA is TGTGCCAGCAGTTTACCAGGAGGGGAGAGATACAATGAGCAGTTCTTC.

The gene calls are TRBV5-1 and TRBJ1-4; no clear D. The germline V gene encodes CDR1 SGHRS and CDR2 YFSETQ. V was pared by 4 bases and J by 8 bases, with 12 bases between. The CDR3 length is 13 residues. The CDR3 loop reads CASSDRVGEKLFF. DNA of the CDR3: TGCGCCAGCAGCGATCGGGTTGGCGAAAAACTGTTTTTT. Together with reference TRBV5-1 and TRBJ1-4, the CDR3 gives the full variable domain: KAGVTQTPRYLIKTRGQQVTLSCSPISGHRSVSWYQQTPGQGLQFLFEYFSETQRNKGNFPGRFSGRQFSNSRSEMNVSTLELGDSALYLCASSDRVGEKLFFGSGTQLSVL.

This clone was seen a single time. DNA for the CDR3: TGCGCCAGCAGCTGGCAGGGGAGCCCAAACACTGAAGCTTTCTTT. Encoded protein: CASSWQGSPNTEAFF. The chain is built from TRBV5-1 and TRBJ1-1; the D gene is possibly TRBD1 (6 bases). The CDR3 extends over 15 amino acids. Germline V gives CDR1 SGHRS, CDR2 YFSETQ. The V gene lost 3 bases and the J gene lost 2 bases, with 14 bases spanning the gap.

The chain couples TRBV7-9 to TRBJ1-2; the match to TRBD1 covers 8 bases. The V gene end was trimmed by 1 base and the J gene end by 5 bases; junction bases not matched to a gene: 3. The CDR3 covers 14 residues. Germline CDR1 is SEHNR and CDR2 is FQNEAQ (reference sequence). In DNA, the CDR3 is TGTGCCAGCAGCTTAGGCAGGGGGCGATATGGCTACACCTTC. The encoded protein is CASSLGRGRYGYTF.

This clone has a single count. V is TRBV6-1 and J is TRBJ2-1, with 7 bases aligning to TRBD1. The CDR3 loop spans 15 amino acids. Per the germline V gene, CDR1 is MNHNS and CDR2 is SASEGT. The trim removed 1 base at V and 5 bases at J, leaving 5 bases unmatched. CDR3 region: CASSEGYRGDNEQFF. The CDR3 DNA sequence: TGTGCCAGCAGTGAAGGATACAGGGGCGACAATGAGCAGTTCTTC.

The V and J genes are TRBV4-1 and TRBJ1-2, with D hard to call. V was pared by 0 bases and J by 3 bases, with 11 bases between. This CDR3 spans 15 amino acids. Germline CDR1 and CDR2: MGHRA and YSYEKL. CDR3 residues: CASSQDQYSHYGYTF. The CDR3 DNA is TGCGCCAGCAGCCAAGATCAATACAGTCACTATGGCTACACCTTC.

The chain recombines TRBV4-3 with TRBJ1-1; D is possibly TRBD1 (6 bases). Trimming removed 4 bases from V and 4 bases from J, with 10 bases in between. This CDR3 contains 13 residues. Germline lookup yields CDR1 LGHNA and CDR2 YSLEER. Written as DNA, the CDR3 is TGCGCCAGCAGCCCAATGACAGGCACTGAAGCTTTCTTT. This encodes CASSPMTGTEAFF.

V is TRBV6-6 and J is TRBJ1-4, with D possibly matching TRBD1 (5 bases). This CDR3 region has 15 residues. The V end was cut by 6 bases, the J end by 8 bases, with 19 bases between. CDR1 is MNHNY and CDR2 is SVGAGI in the germline V gene (reference sequence). The CDR3 is CASRFGEGRWEKLFF. DNA of the CDR3: TGTGCCAGCAGATTCGGGGAGGGGAGGTGGGAAAAACTGTTTTTT.

The CDR3 region is CASSVDRGRTYEQYF. Here the CDR3 DNA reads TGCGCCAGCAGCGTCGACAGGGGGCGTACCTACGAGCAGTACTTC. The gene calls are TRBV5-1 and TRBJ2-7; 10 positions match TRBD1. The V and J ends lost 4 bases and 2 bases, in that order; junction bases with no gene match: 6. Germline-derived CDR1 and CDR2 are SGHRS and YFSETQ. The length of the CDR3 is 15 residues.